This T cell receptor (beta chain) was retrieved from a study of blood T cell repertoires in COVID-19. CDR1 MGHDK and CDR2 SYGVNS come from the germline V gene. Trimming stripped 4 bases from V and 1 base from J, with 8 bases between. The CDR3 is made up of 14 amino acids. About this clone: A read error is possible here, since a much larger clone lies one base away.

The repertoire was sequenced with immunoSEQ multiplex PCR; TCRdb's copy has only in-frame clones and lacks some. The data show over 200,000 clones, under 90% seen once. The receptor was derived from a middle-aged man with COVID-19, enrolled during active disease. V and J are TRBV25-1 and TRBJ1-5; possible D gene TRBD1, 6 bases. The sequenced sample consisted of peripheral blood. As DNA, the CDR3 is TGTGCCAGCAGTGCACAGGGAAGCAATCAGCCCCAGCATTTT. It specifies CASSAQGSNQPQHF.